This T cell receptor (beta chain) comes out of a study of patients and donors after allogeneic stem cell transplantation. V shed 6 bases and J shed 5 bases, with 20 bases lying between them. The germline V gene has CDR1 SEHNR and CDR2 FQNEAQ (reference sequence). CDR3 length equals 16 residues. TCRdb ran MiXCR on the RT-PCR reads and lists one entry per CDR3 protein. This sample has about 110,000 distinct CDR3 sequences, with approximately 40% found just once. The chain has TRBV7-9 and TRBJ2-1; TRBD1 might be the D (6 bases). This TCR came from a human donor who was either an allogeneic HSCT recipient or a stem cell or donor lymphocyte infusion donor (not recorded which). It is not recorded whose cells these are; they may come from a transplant donor. The sequenced material came from blood, either unsorted or a sorted T cell fraction (not recorded which). The CDR3: CASRGKTGKGHNEQFF. In DNA form, the CDR3 reads TGTGCCAGCAGGGGCAAAACAGGGAAAGGGCACAATGAGCAGTTCTTC.